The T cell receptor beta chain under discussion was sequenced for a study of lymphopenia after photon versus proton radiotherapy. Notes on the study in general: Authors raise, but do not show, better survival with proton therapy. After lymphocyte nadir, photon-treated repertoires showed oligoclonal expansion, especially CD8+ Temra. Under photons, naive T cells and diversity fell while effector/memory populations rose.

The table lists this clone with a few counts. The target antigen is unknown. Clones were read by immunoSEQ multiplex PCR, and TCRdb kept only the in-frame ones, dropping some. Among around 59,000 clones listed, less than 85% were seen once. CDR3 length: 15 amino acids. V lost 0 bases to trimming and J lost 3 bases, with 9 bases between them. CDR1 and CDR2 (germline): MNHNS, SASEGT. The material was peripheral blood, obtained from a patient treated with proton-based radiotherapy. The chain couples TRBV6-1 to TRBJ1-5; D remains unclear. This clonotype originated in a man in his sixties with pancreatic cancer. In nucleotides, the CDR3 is TGTGCCAGCAGTGAAGCGAACCAGTACAATCAGCCCCAGCATTTT. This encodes CASSEANQYNQPQHF.